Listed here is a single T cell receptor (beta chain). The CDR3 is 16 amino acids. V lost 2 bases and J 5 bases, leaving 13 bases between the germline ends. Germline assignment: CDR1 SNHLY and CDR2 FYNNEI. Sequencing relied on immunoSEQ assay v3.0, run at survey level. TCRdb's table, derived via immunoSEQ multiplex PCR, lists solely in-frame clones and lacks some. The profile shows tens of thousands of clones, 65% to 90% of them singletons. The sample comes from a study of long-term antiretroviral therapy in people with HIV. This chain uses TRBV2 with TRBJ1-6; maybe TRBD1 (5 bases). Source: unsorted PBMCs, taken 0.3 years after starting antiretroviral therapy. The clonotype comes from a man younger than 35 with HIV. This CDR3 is CASSERQPNNNSPLHF. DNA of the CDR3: TGTGCCAGCAGTGAACGACAGCCCAACAATAATTCACCCCTCCACTTT.